One sample yielded the 3 T cell receptor beta chains listed below, sequenced in a study of shared clonotypes between healthy human individuals. This table comes from immunoSEQ multiplex PCR, and its TCRdb copy is limited to in-frame clones, with some not included. The sample lists millions of clones; more than 85% were seen once. The sample comprised naive CD4+ T cells from PBMCs. As for subset: CD45RA+ positively selected. The receptors shown here come from a man younger than 30 in good health. Some clones in this sample may be carry-over from other donors' samples.

The chain uses TRBV11-2 and TRBJ1-6; D is undetermined. Germline-derived CDR1 and CDR2 are SGHAT and FQNNGV. V shed 8 bases and J shed 9 bases, with 17 bases lying between them. The CDR3 contains 14 residues. CDR3 bases: TGTGCCAGCTCAGTCGGACCGGGGTTTTCACCCCTCCACTTT. This translates into CASSVGPGFSPLHF.

The CDR3 nucleotides are TGTGCCAGCAGACAACGACTAGCGGGAGACAATGAGCAGTTCTTC. Translation: CASRQRLAGDNEQFF. The chain is built from TRBV7-2 and TRBJ2-1; 12 bases fit TRBD2. Losses at the gene ends were 6 bases for V and 5 bases for J; bases not matched to a gene: 5. Germline values: CDR1 SGHTA, CDR2 FQGNSA. The CDR3 consists of 15 residues. Looking up the rest from reference TRBV7-2 and TRBJ2-1 gives the full variable domain: GAGVSQSPSNKVTEKGKDVELRCDPISGHTALYWYRQSLGQGLEFLIYFQGNSAPDKSGLPSDRFSAERTGGSVSTLTIQRTQQEDSAVYLCASRQRLAGDNEQFFGPGTRLTVL.

In this sample, this clone turned up once. The same CDR3 arises from other DNA sequences in this sample as well. The chain couples TRBV11-3 to TRBJ2-3, with D perhaps matching TRBD2 (5 bases). This CDR3 is built from 14 residues. The germline V gene has CDR1 SGHNT and CDR2 YENEEA. V was pared by 3 bases and J by 3 bases, with 10 bases between. The CDR3 nucleotides read TGTGCCAGCAGCTTGGGCGGGTCTACAGATACGCAGTATTTT. It yields the protein CASSLGGSTDTQYF. Combining the CDR3 with reference TRBV11-3 and TRBJ2-3 gives the whole variable domain EAGVVQSPRYKIIEKKQPVAFWCNPISGHNTLYWYLQNLGQGPELLIRYENEEAVDDSQLPKDRFSAERLKGVDSTLKIQPAELGDSAVYLCASSLGGSTDTQYFGPGTRLTVL.